These 10 T cell receptor beta chains originate from one sample sequenced in a study of T-cell memory formation after mild COVID-19. TCRdb reprocessed the 5' RACE reads with MiXCR, giving one entry per CDR3 protein. The top ten hold around a fifth of the sample, which has hundreds of thousands of distinct CDR3 sequences, 16% seen once. Material for sequencing was PBMCs or a T cell subset sorted from them (not recorded which). The receptor source for this set is a man younger than 35 who had mild COVID-19 (a few samples of this study predate the infection). Cell type and time point are not known.

The sample holds a few counts of this clonotype. The genes are TRBV6-5 and TRBJ2-1, with D unclear. The CDR3 has 15 amino acids. Germline V gene lookup returns CDR1 MNHEY and CDR2 SVGAGI. The V gene lost 2 bases and the J gene lost 6 bases, with 14 bases spanning the gap. The CDR3: CASSYAQGQSNEQFF. CDR3 nucleotides: TGTGCCAGCAGTTACGCCCAAGGGCAGTCCAATGAGCAGTTCTTC.

This clonotype was detected a few times. V and J are TRBV7-9 and TRBJ1-4; 7 nucleotides agree with TRBD1. Germline loops: CDR1 SEHNR, CDR2 FQNEAQ (reference sequence). This CDR3 spans 15 amino acids. V was clipped by 3 bases and J by 7 bases; unmatched bases: 8. CDR3 in DNA: TGTGCCAGCAGCTTTGCGACAGGGCCTTCTGAAAAACTGTTTTTT. Protein sequence: CASSFATGPSEKLFF.

This chain joins TRBV6-5 and TRBJ2-7, with D tentatively TRBD1 or TRBD2 (5 bases each). Germline CDR1 is MNHEY and CDR2 is SVGAGI. Trimming removed 6 bases from V and 3 bases from J, with 15 bases in between. The CDR3 spans 14 residues. CDR3 bases: TGTGCCAGCAGACTCGACCGAGGGGTCTACGAGCAGTACTTC. Translating it yields CASRLDRGVYEQYF.

The chain couples TRBV14 to TRBJ2-1; a weak D match, TRBD1 (5 bases). This CDR3 is 14 amino acids long. Germline-derived CDR1 and CDR2 are SGHDN and FVKESK. V was cut by 6 bases and J by 4 bases, with 13 bases left in between. CDR3 DNA sequence: TGTGCCAGCAGAGCGACAGACCCGTACAATGAGCAGTTCTTC. Translated: CASRATDPYNEQFF.

This clonotype appeared a few times. The chain recombines TRBV6-2 or TRBV6-3 with TRBJ1-2; 8 nucleotides agree with TRBD1. V dropped 4 bases and J dropped 4; count of bases not matched to a gene: 8. The CDR3 length is 15 residues. Germline V CDR1 and CDR2: MNHEY, SVGEGT. CDR3: CASSSRTGSGYGYTF. CDR3 coding DNA: TGTGCCAGCAGTTCCCGGACAGGGAGTGGCTATGGCTACACCTTC.

This chain joins TRBV6-1 and TRBJ1-2; TRBD1 matches 10 bases. Trimming cost V 6 bases and J 4 bases; bases outside gene matches: 8. The CDR3 is 15 residues long. CDR1 is MNHNS and CDR2 is SASEGT in the germline V gene. CDR3 nucleotide sequence: TGTGCCAGCAGCCGGGGACAGGGGACATCCTATGGCTACACCTTC. Translating gives CASSRGQGTSYGYTF.

The chain is built from TRBV27 and TRBJ2-7, with no clear D. The germline CDR1 and CDR2 sequences are MNHEY and SMNVEV (reference sequence). Trimming took 6 bases from V and 0 from J, leaving 15 bases between them. The CDR3 spans 15 residues. CDR3 bases: TGTGCCAGCAGGCCCGCCCACCAGTTCTCCTACGAGCAGTACTTC. It codes for CASRPAHQFSYEQYF.

This clonotype has more than one count but fewer than ten. The chain's CDR3 is CASSVRQGAGNQPQHF. The DNA for the CDR3 is TGTGCCAGCAGCGTACGACAGGGGGCAGGCAATCAGCCCCAGCATTTT. The chain joins TRBV7-2 to TRBJ1-5, with 10 bases identical to TRBD1. Germline-derived CDR1 and CDR2 are SGHTA and FQGNSA. There are 16 residues in the CDR3. The J segment lost 2 bases and the V segment lost 5 bases, leaving 6 bases of the junction unmatched.

The chain couples TRBV11-3 to TRBJ2-2; 7 nucleotides align to TRBD1. This CDR3 contains 15 residues. Losses at the gene ends were 5 bases for V and 1 base for J; bases not matched to a gene: 4. The germline V gene encodes CDR1 SGHNT and CDR2 YENEEA. CDR3: CASSIGTVNTGELFF. In DNA form, the CDR3 reads TGTGCCAGCAGCATAGGGACAGTGAACACCGGGGAGCTGTTTTTT. Complete variable domain (other parts from reference TRBV11-3 and TRBJ2-2): EAGVVQSPRYKIIEKKQPVAFWCNPISGHNTLYWYLQNLGQGPELLIRYENEEAVDDSQLPKDRFSAERLKGVDSTLKIQPAELGDSAVYLCASSIGTVNTGELFFGEGSRLTVL.

This clonotype came up many times. The V gene is TRBV18, the J gene TRBJ2-7; TRBD1 is a possible D gene (6 bases). The CDR3 has 14 amino acids. The V gene lost 4 bases and the J gene lost 2 bases, with 12 bases spanning the gap. Germline-derived CDR1 and CDR2 are KGHSH and LQKENI. CDR3 in amino acids: CASSQGRDTYEQYF. CDR3 nucleotides: TGTGCCAGCTCACAAGGCCGGGACACCTACGAGCAGTACTTC. The entire variable domain, with the rest obtained from reference TRBV18 and TRBJ2-7, is as follows: NAGVMQNPRHLVRRRGQEARLRCSPMKGHSHVYWYRQLPEEGLKFMVYLQKENIIDESGMPKERFSAEFPKEGPSILRIQQVVRGDSAAYFCASSQGRDTYEQYFGPGTRLTVT.